Shown below are 10 T cell receptor beta chains from a single sample sequenced in a study (dated by TCRdb to about 2015). The library was generated by 5' RACE. These reads were obtained on an Illumina MiSeq. TCRdb itself trimmed the public reads at Q25 with fastp, ran MiXCR and retained productive beta chains. Each CDR3 protein appears once, grouped with its most common genes and DNA. The sample table contains about 23,000 distinct CDR3 sequences; only one count was recorded for approximately 28% of them. Jointly, the top ten make up around 2.3% of the sample. Sequencing used tumor-infiltrating naive CD4+ T cells sorted from the breast tumor. According to the study, the label for this sample's cell subset or site signals: naive CD4+ T cells, CD4+CD45RA+CD25-. Source of these receptors: a female donor with breast cancer.

This clonotype turned up a few times. The V call is TRBV6-6, the J call TRBJ2-3; D is uncertain. Trimming pared 7 bases from V and 4 bases from J, leaving 15 bases between. CDR1 is MNHNY, CDR2 SVGAGI, per germline (reference sequence). This CDR3 contains 14 residues. The CDR3 DNA reads TGTGCCAGCACCCCCCAACGTGGGCCAGATACGCAGTATTTT. The encoded protein is CASTPQRGPDTQYF.

This clonotype was observed at least ten times. The gene calls are TRBV7-3 and TRBJ1-1; D is unresolved. Germline V gene sequence: CDR1 SGHTA, CDR2 FQGTGA. V was pared by 5 bases and J by 5 bases, with 12 bases between. The CDR3 loop spans 13 amino acids. The CDR3 bases are TGTGCCAGCAGCCACGACGGTAGAACTGAAGCTTTCTTT. Its translation: CASSHDGRTEAFF.

The V and J genes are TRBV6-5 and TRBJ2-1, with a possible D match to TRBD2 (6 bases). The CDR3 has 15 residues. The germline V gene encodes CDR1 MNHEY and CDR2 SVGAGI. The V and J ends lost 5 bases and 7 bases respectively, with 18 bases between them. CDR3 amino acids: CASSTMRDFGNEQFF. CDR3 sequence (DNA): TGTGCCAGCAGTACTATGCGGGACTTTGGTAATGAGCAGTTCTTC.

The chain recombines TRBV2 with TRBJ2-3; D might be TRBD1 (5 bases). The CDR3 loop spans 14 amino acids. V dropped 7 bases and J dropped 6 bases, with 17 bases sitting between them. Germline V lookup: CDR1 SNHLY, CDR2 FYNNEI. DNA for the CDR3: TGTGCCAGCACACCCCAAGGGGTACGGGATACGCAGTATTTT. This encodes CASTPQGVRDTQYF. The full variable domain, with the rest looked up from reference TRBV2 and TRBJ2-3, is EPEVTQTPSHQVTQMGQEVILRCVPISNHLYFYWYRQILGQKVEFLVSFYNNEISEKSEIFDDQFSVERPDGSNFTLKIRSTKLEDSAMYFCASTPQGVRDTQYFGPGTRLTVL.

By proportion, this clonotype is medium-sized. The rearrangement links TRBV5-1 to TRBJ2-1; D is uncertain. CDR1 SGHRS and CDR2 YFSETQ come from the germline V gene. V lost 4 bases and J 6 bases, leaving 11 bases between the germline ends. This CDR3 has 13 residues. The CDR3, as DNA: TGCGCCAGCAGCCTAACCCCTCCCAATGAGCAGTTCTTC. Amino acid sequence: CASSLTPPNEQFF.

This clonotype was counted a few times. The chain couples TRBV19 to TRBJ2-1; unclear D gene. The CDR3 loop spans 16 amino acids. V was shortened by 4 bases and J by 4 bases, with 17 bases between the two germline ends. Germline V gene sequence: CDR1 LNHDA, CDR2 SQIVND (reference sequence). The CDR3 sequence is CASSTPGRISYNEQFF. CDR3 in DNA: TGTGCCAGTAGTACACCTGGACGGATTAGTTACAATGAGCAGTTCTTC.

V usage is TRBV9 and J usage is TRBJ2-2; 10 bases fit TRBD2. The V gene's germline CDR1 is SGDLS and CDR2 YYNGEE. This CDR3 has 15 amino acids. V was pared by 0 bases and J by 5 bases, with 1 base of the junction left unmatched. DNA of the CDR3: TGTGCCAGCAGCGTAGAGCGGGAGGGAACCGGGGAGCTGTTTTTT. This encodes CASSVEREGTGELFF. Variable domain in full (rest from reference TRBV9 and TRBJ2-2): DSGVTQTPKHLITATGQRVTLRCSPRSGDLSVYWYQQSLDQGLQFLIQYYNGEERAKGNILERFSAQQFPDLHSELNLSSLELGDSALYFCASSVEREGTGELFFGEGSRLTVL.

This clonotype was detected once. V and J are TRBV9 and TRBJ2-1, with 10 bases matching TRBD2. The CDR3 is 16 residues long. From germline, CDR1 is SGDLS and CDR2 YYNGEE. The V and J ends lost 4 bases and 5 bases, in that order; junction bases with no gene match: 9. CDR3 amino acids: CASSLRPAGGHNEQFF. Written as DNA, the CDR3 is TGTGCCAGCAGCTTAAGACCAGCGGGAGGGCACAATGAGCAGTTCTTC.

Comments on this clonotype: One base away lies a much larger clone, so this may be a sequencing read error. This chain connects TRBV10-3 to TRBJ2-1, with TRBD1 matching 8 bases. The CDR3 extends over 16 amino acids. Trimming at V came to 1 base and at J to 0 bases, leaving 2 bases not matched to a gene. The germline V gene has CDR1 ENHRY and CDR2 SYGVKD. The CDR3 spells CAISEWTGNSYNEQFF. In DNA form, the CDR3 reads TGTGCCATCAGTGAGTGGACAGGGAACTCCTACAATGAGCAGTTCTTC.

This clonotype was counted many times. This chain joins TRBV27 and TRBJ1-5, with 7 bases lining up with TRBD1. CDR3 length: 14 residues. Losses at the gene ends were 4 bases for V and 4 bases for J; bases not matched to a gene: 4. The germline V gene has CDR1 MNHEY and CDR2 SMNVEV (reference sequence). CDR3 protein: CASSYRGGNQPQHF. The CDR3 DNA is TGTGCCAGCAGTTACAGGGGAGGGAATCAGCCCCAGCATTTT.